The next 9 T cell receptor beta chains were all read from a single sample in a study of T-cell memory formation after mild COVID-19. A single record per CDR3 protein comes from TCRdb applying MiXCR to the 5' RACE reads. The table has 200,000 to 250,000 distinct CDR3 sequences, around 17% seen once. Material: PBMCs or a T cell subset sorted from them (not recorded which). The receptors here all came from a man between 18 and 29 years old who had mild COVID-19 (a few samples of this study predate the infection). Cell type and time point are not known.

This CDR3 reads CASSPWAPQGYTF. DNA for the CDR3: TGTGCCAGCAGCCCTTGGGCTCCCCAAGGCTACACCTTC. The chain recombines TRBV9 with TRBJ1-2; D uncertain. This CDR3 has 13 amino acids. The ends were cut back, 4 bases at V and 8 bases at J, with 15 bases in the middle. Germline values: CDR1 SGDLS, CDR2 YYNGEE.

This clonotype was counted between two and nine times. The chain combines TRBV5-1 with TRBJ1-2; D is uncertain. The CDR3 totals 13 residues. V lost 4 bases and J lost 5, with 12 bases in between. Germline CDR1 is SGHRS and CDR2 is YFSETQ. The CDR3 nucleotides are TGCGCCAGCAGCGGGAAGAGCCGGTATGGCTACACCTTC. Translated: CASSGKSRYGYTF.

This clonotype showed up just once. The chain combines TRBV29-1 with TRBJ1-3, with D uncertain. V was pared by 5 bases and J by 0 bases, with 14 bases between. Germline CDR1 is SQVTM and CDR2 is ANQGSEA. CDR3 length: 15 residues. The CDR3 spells CSVRTTWDSGNTIYF. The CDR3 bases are TGCAGCGTTCGAACAACCTGGGACTCTGGAAACACCATATATTTT.

The CDR3 reads CASSPTATYEQYV. CDR3 nucleotides: TGTGCCAGCTCACCGACAGCGACCTACGAGCAGTACGTC. This chain connects TRBV18 to TRBJ2-7; TRBD1 is a possible D gene (5 bases). The CDR3 spans 13 residues. The ends were cut back, 3 bases at V and 2 bases at J, with 8 bases in the middle. CDR1 and CDR2 (germline): KGHSH, LQKENI.

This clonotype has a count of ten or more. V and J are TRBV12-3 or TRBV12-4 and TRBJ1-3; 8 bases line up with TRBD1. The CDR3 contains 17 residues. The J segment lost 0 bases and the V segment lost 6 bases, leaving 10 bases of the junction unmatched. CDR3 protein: CASRKTGQGVSGNTIYF. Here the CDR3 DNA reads TGTGCCAGCAGGAAGACCGGACAGGGAGTCTCTGGAAACACCATATATTTT.

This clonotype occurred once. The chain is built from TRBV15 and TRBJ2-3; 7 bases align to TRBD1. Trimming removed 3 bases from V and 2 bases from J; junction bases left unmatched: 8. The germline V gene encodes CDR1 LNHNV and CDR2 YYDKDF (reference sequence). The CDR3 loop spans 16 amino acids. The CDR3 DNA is TGTGCCACCAGCAGGGGGCGAGGGGGCGACACAGATACGCAGTATTTT. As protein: CATSRGRGGDTDTQYF.

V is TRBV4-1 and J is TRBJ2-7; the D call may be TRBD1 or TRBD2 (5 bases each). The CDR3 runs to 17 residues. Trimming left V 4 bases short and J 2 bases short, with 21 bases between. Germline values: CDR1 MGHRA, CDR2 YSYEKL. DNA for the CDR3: TGCGCCAGCAGCCCCCAACTAGGGACGTACGGCACCTACGAGCAGTACTTC. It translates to CASSPQLGTYGTYEQYF.

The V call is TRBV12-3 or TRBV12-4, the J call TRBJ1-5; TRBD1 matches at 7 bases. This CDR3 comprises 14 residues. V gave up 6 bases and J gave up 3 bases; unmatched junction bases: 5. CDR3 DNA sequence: TGTGCCAGCAGGAGGACAGGAGACAATCAGCCCCAGCATTTT. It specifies CASRRTGDNQPQHF.

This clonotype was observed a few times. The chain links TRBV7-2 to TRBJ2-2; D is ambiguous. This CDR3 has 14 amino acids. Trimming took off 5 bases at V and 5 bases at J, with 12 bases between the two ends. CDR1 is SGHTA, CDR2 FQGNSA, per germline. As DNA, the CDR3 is TGTGCCAGCAGCCTTAGGATGGGGACCGGGGAGCTGTTTTTT. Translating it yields CASSLRMGTGELFF.